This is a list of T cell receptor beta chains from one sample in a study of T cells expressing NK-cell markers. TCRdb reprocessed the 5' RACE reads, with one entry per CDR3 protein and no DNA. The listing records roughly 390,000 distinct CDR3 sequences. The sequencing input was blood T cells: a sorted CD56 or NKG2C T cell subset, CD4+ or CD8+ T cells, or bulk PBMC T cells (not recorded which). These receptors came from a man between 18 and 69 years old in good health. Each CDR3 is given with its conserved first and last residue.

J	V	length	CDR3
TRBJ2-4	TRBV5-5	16	CASSYRTGGTGNIQYF
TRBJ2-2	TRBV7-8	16	CASGRLAGGNTGELFF
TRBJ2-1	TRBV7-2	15	CASSLAGAAWDEQFF
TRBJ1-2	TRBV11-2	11	CASSSGQGYTF
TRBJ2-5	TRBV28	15	CASRVLVGPEETQYF
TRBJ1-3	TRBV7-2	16	CASSREGTGSGNTIYF
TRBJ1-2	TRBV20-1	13	CSAYRVRDYGYTF
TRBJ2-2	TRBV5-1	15	CASKQRNANTGELFF
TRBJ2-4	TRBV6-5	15	CASSYPAGAKNIQYF
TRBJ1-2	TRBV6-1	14	CASRASLGHYGYTF